The 31 T cell receptor beta chains below come from one sample, sequenced in a study of cytomegalovirus exposure and HLA in healthy donors. In the PCR, 60 Vbeta and 13 Jbeta primers were used. The data were produced by immunoSEQ multiplex PCR, yet TCRdb's version contains in-frame clones alone and is incomplete. The sample consists of about 180,000 clones, 70% to 80% of them appearing once. The sequencing input was PBMCs. The receptor set was obtained from a man aged 18 to 30 in good health and CMV-seronegative.

V usage is TRBV5-1 and J usage is TRBJ2-7; 7 bases align to TRBD2. Germline V gene data show CDR1 as SGHRS and CDR2 as YFSETQ. With 4 bases clipped from V and 0 bases from J, the junction kept 7 bases outside the gene matches. The CDR3 has 15 amino acids. The CDR3 DNA follows: TGCGCCAGCAGCGCTCCTAGCGGTTCCTCCTACGAGCAGTACTTC. Translating gives CASSAPSGSSYEQYF. The entire variable domain, with the rest obtained from reference TRBV5-1 and TRBJ2-7, is as follows: KAGVTQTPRYLIKTRGQQVTLSCSPISGHRSVSWYQQTPGQGLQFLFEYFSETQRNKGNFPGRFSGRQFSNSRSEMNVSTLELGDSALYLCASSAPSGSSYEQYFGPGTRLTVT.

The genes are TRBV30 and TRBJ1-5, with TRBD1 matching 7 bases. In germline, CDR1 is GTSNPN, CDR2 SVGIG (reference sequence). The CDR3 runs 14 residues. The V and J ends lost 4 bases and 0 bases, in that order; junction bases with no gene match: 3. CDR3 amino acids: CAWNRGNSNQPQHF. CDR3 nucleotide sequence: TGTGCCTGGAACAGGGGAAATAGCAATCAGCCCCAGCATTTT.

The chain combines TRBV4-2 with TRBJ1-3; possibly TRBD1 for D (6 bases). The CDR3 spans 18 residues. The V end was cut by 4 bases, the J end by 4 bases, with 23 bases between. Germline CDR1 is LGHNA and CDR2 is YNFKEQ. The CDR3 sequence is CASSRATYRAPAGNTIYF. The CDR3, as DNA: TGTGCCAGCAGCCGGGCAACTTACAGGGCTCCGGCCGGAAACACCATATATTTT.

This chain links TRBV9 with TRBJ2-7, with TRBD2 matching over 7 bases. CDR1 and CDR2 from the germline V gene are SGDLS and YYNGEE. The CDR3 has 16 amino acids. Trimming cost V 0 bases and J 6 bases; bases outside gene matches: 12. The DNA of the CDR3 is TGTGCCAGCAGCGTAGCTCCGCTAGCGACTAGCTCCGAGCAGTACTTC. This sequence encodes CASSVAPLATSSEQYF.

The chain couples TRBV30 to TRBJ2-7; D perhaps matches TRBD2 (6 bases). The CDR3 totals 13 residues. V was trimmed by 8 bases and J by 1 base, leaving 15 bases between them. The germline V gene encodes CDR1 GTSNPN and CDR2 SVGIG (reference sequence). CDR3 sequence: CAALGRNSYEQYF. CDR3 bases: TGTGCCGCCCTCGGGAGAAATTCCTACGAGCAGTACTTC.

The chain couples TRBV7-9 to TRBJ1-1; TRBD1 is a possible D gene (5 bases). Germline CDR1 is SEHNR and CDR2 is FQNEAQ (reference sequence). V was clipped by 1 base and J by 2 bases, with 8 bases between them. There are 14 residues in the CDR3. The CDR3 DNA reads TGTGCCAGCAGCTTAGTACAGGCAAACACTGAAGCTTTCTTT. It specifies CASSLVQANTEAFF.

The J gene is TRBJ2-5, the V gene TRBV10-3, with D possibly being TRBD2 (6 bases). The J call is uncertain, as TRBJ2-7 better fits the DNA end. The length of the CDR3 is 15 residues. Germline CDR1 and CDR2: ENHRY and SYGVKD. The CDR3 spells CAISNRDSFSYEQYF. The DNA of the CDR3 is TGTGCCATCAGTAACCGGGACTCCTTCTCCTACGAGCAGTACTTC.

V and J are TRBV15 and TRBJ2-1, with D hard to call. Between the trimmed V and J ends, which lost 5 bases and 0 bases, there was a span of 17 bases. Germline V gives CDR1 LNHNV, CDR2 YYDKDF (reference sequence). The CDR3 spans 17 residues. Written as DNA, the CDR3 is TGTGCCACCAGCGCTTCCCTCGGTGGTAGCTCCTACAATGAGCAGTTCTTC. This codes for CATSASLGGSSYNEQFF.

This clone came up a few times. The chain joins TRBV6-5 to TRBJ2-5; no definite D call. Between the trimmed V and J ends, which lost 6 bases and 5 bases, there was a span of 7 bases. From germline, CDR1 is MNHEY and CDR2 SVGAGI. This CDR3 has 11 residues. The CDR3 DNA is TGTGCCAGCAGCCCCCGGGAGACCCAGTACTTC. Its protein product is CASSPRETQYF.

This chain joins TRBV30 and TRBJ1-4; TRBD1 aligns across 9 bases. The germline CDR1 and CDR2 sequences are GTSNPN and SVGIG (reference sequence). CDR3 length: 16 amino acids. V lost 5 bases and J lost 0; bases outside the gene matches: 7. CDR3: CAWGTGLISTNEKLFF. In nucleotides, the CDR3 is TGTGCCTGGGGGACAGGGCTTATCTCAACTAATGAAAAACTGTTTTTT. Variable domain in full (rest from reference TRBV30 and TRBJ1-4): SQTIHQWPATLVQPVGSPLSLECTVEGTSNPNLYWYRQAAGRGLQLLFYSVGIGQISSEVPQNLSASRPQDRQFILSSKKLLLSDSGFYLCAWGTGLISTNEKLFFGSGTQLSVL.

The J gene is TRBJ1-3, the V gene TRBV30, with D maybe TRBD1 (5 bases). V lost 5 bases and J lost 1, with 18 bases in between. Germline-derived CDR1 and CDR2 are GTSNPN and SVGIG (reference sequence). The CDR3 loop spans 16 amino acids. This chain's CDR3 is CAWSMPQGGSGNTIYF. CDR3 sequence (DNA): TGTGCCTGGTCGATGCCGCAGGGAGGATCTGGAAACACCATATATTTT.

The rearrangement joins TRBV4-2 to TRBJ1-6; a possible D gene is TRBD1 (6 bases). CDR1 LGHNA and CDR2 YNFKEQ come from the germline V gene. CDR3 length: 19 residues. Trimming took off 1 base at V and 4 bases at J, with 20 bases between the two ends. CDR3 residues: CASSQAGGRGTQYNSPLHF. The CDR3 DNA reads TGTGCCAGCAGCCAAGCCGGGGGGCGGGGGACGCAATATAATTCACCCCTCCACTTT.

The rearrangement joins TRBV6-6 to TRBJ2-7, with 7 bases fitting TRBD1. V lost 4 bases to trimming and J lost 6 bases; unmatched junction nucleotides: 6. The CDR3 is 13 residues long. From germline, CDR1 is MNHNY and CDR2 SVGAGI (reference sequence). CDR3 sequence: CASSWDSGGEQYF. Here the CDR3 DNA reads TGTGCCAGCAGTTGGGACAGTGGCGGCGAGCAGTACTTC.

The chain has TRBV7-9 and TRBJ2-1; 9 bases line up with TRBD1. CDR3 length: 12 amino acids. V trimming: 3 bases; J trimming: 13 bases; junction bases outside the gene matches: 4. Germline V lookup: CDR1 SEHNR, CDR2 FQNEAQ (reference sequence). CDR3 residues: CASSFTGGLQFF. For the CDR3, the DNA is TGTGCCAGCAGCTTTACAGGGGGCCTTCAGTTCTTC.

The genes are TRBV6-1 and TRBJ2-7; 7 bases match TRBD2. Germline V CDR1 and CDR2: MNHNS, SASEGT. This CDR3 comprises 13 residues. The trim removed 6 bases at V and 2 bases at J, leaving 4 bases unmatched. The CDR3 protein is CASSRDYPYEQYF. In nucleotides, the CDR3 is TGTGCCAGCAGCCGGGACTACCCCTACGAGCAGTACTTC.

On this clone itself: One end of the junction is discordant with germline, which a read error may explain. Other DNA sequences within the sample encode an identical CDR3. The gene calls are TRBV7-2 and TRBJ2-7; 9 bases are shared with TRBD1. There are 14 residues in the CDR3. Germline V gene lookup returns CDR1 SGHTA and CDR2 FQGNSA. CDR3 sequence reads: CASSSGTGPYEQYF. CDR3 nucleotide sequence: TGCGCCAGCAGCTCTGGGACAGGGCCCTACGAGCAGTACTTC.

The rearrangement links TRBV9 to TRBJ1-2; D may be TRBD1 (5 bases). Between the trimmed V and J ends, which lost 2 bases and 2 bases, there was a span of 13 bases. The length of the CDR3 is 15 residues. Germline V CDR1 and CDR2: SGDLS, YYNGEE. The CDR3 spells CASSVGQTSNYGYTF. DNA for the CDR3: TGTGCCAGCAGCGTGGGGCAGACTTCGAACTATGGCTACACCTTC. Full variable domain (missing parts from reference TRBV9 and TRBJ1-2): DSGVTQTPKHLITATGQRVTLRCSPRSGDLSVYWYQQSLDQGLQFLIQYYNGEERAKGNILERFSAQQFPDLHSELNLSSLELGDSALYFCASSVGQTSNYGYTFGSGTRLTVV.

The chain couples TRBV4-2 to TRBJ1-2, with TRBD1 matching over 7 bases. Germline CDR1 reads LGHNA; CDR2 reads YNFKEQ. The J segment lost 6 bases and the V segment lost 3 bases, leaving 10 bases of the junction unmatched. The CDR3 extends over 15 amino acids. For the CDR3, the DNA is TGTGCCAGCAGCCAGGCCGGAGGGACAGTTAATGGCTACACCTTC. It codes for CASSQAGGTVNGYTF.

The chain recombines TRBV7-8 with TRBJ2-3, with TRBD2 identical over 12 bases. CDR3 length: 20 amino acids. V dropped 5 bases and J dropped 2; count of bases not matched to a gene: 17. Germline lookup yields CDR1 SGHVS and CDR2 FQNEAQ. This chain's CDR3 is CASSLGLAGSILPHTDTQYF. Written as DNA, the CDR3 is TGTGCCAGCAGCCTCGGACTAGCGGGATCAATTCTACCTCACACAGATACGCAGTATTTT.

Here the CDR3 reads CASSPFGGGRETQYF. CDR3 sequence (DNA): TGTGCCAGCAGCCCCTTCGGGGGGGGACGAGAGACCCAGTACTTC. V gene TRBV7-3 combines with J gene TRBJ2-5, with 8 bases aligning to TRBD2. Germline V gives CDR1 SGHTA, CDR2 FQGTGA. Germline trimming cut 5 bases from V and 4 bases from J; bases unmatched to any gene: 9. The CDR3 totals 15 residues.

The chain combines TRBV2 with TRBJ2-6; D remains ambiguous. Germline CDR1 reads SNHLY; CDR2 reads FYNNEI. The CDR3 covers 13 residues. The V and J ends lost 6 bases and 4 bases respectively, with 7 bases between them. The CDR3 nucleotides are TGTGCCAGCAGGGCTTCAGGGGCCAACGTCCTGACTTTC. This encodes CASRASGANVLTF.

This clone has a single count. V usage is TRBV2 and J usage is TRBJ2-4; 7 nucleotides agree with TRBD1. J was trimmed by 0 bases and V by 8 bases; bases with no gene match: 7. CDR1 and CDR2 from the germline V gene are SNHLY and FYNNEI. The CDR3 is made up of 15 amino acids. The CDR3 DNA sequence: TGTGCCAGCGCTTCACAGGGGCGAGCCAAAAACATTCAGTACTTC. Amino acid sequence: CASASQGRAKNIQYF.

Concerning this clone: The sample carries other DNA sequences with the same CDR3. V is TRBV7-9 and J is TRBJ2-5, with 8 bases aligning to TRBD1. Germline V lookup: CDR1 SEHNR, CDR2 FQNEAQ (reference sequence). The CDR3 spans 14 residues. Trimming at V came to 5 bases and at J to 5 bases, leaving 7 bases not matched to a gene. The CDR3 DNA reads as TGTGCCAGCAGCCCTGGACAGGGCGGGGAGACCCAGTACTTC. Translating it yields CASSPGQGGETQYF.

The CDR3 spells CSGLGPGGLNTEAFF. CDR3 nucleotides: TGCAGCGGTCTTGGGCCAGGGGGCCTGAACACTGAAGCTTTCTTT. The chain links TRBV29-1 to TRBJ1-1, with TRBD1 matching 8 bases. After removal of 7 bases from V and 0 bases from J, the junction contained 10 bases not matched to a gene. The germline gives CDR1 SQVTM, CDR2 ANQGSEA. There are 15 residues in the CDR3.

The rearrangement joins TRBV5-8 to TRBJ1-4, with D possibly TRBD1 on 5 matching bases. V lost 3 bases, J lost 3 bases, and 15 bases lay in between. This CDR3 region has 16 residues. Per germline, CDR1 SGHTS and CDR2 YDEGEE. Here the CDR3 reads CASSSSSGRANEKLFF. CDR3 nucleotide sequence: TGTGCCAGCAGCTCCTCATCGGGCAGGGCTAATGAAAAACTGTTTTTT. The full variable domain, in which reference TRBV5-8 and TRBJ1-4 provide the parts outside the CDR3, is EAGVTQSPTHLIKTRGQQATLRCSPISGHTSVYWYQQALGLGLQFLLWYDEGEERNRGNFPPRFSGRQFPNYSSELNVNALELEDSALYLCASSSSSGRANEKLFFGSGTQLSVL.

V gene TRBV6-5 combines with J gene TRBJ1-5; 10 positions match TRBD1. V lost 5 bases to trimming and J lost 4 bases; unmatched junction nucleotides: 2. From germline, CDR1 is MNHEY and CDR2 SVGAGI. The CDR3 consists of 14 residues. CDR3 bases: TGTGCCAGCAGTGAGGACAGGGGGAATCAGCCCCAGCATTTT. It yields the protein CASSEDRGNQPQHF.

The rearrangement uses TRBV19 and TRBJ2-7; TRBD2 matches 10 bases. CDR1 is LNHDA, CDR2 SQIVND, per germline (reference sequence). Trimming at V came to 6 bases and at J to 2 bases, leaving 7 bases not matched to a gene. The length of the CDR3 is 15 residues. CDR3 protein: CASSPWTSGTYEQYF. CDR3 nucleotide sequence: TGTGCCAGTAGCCCATGGACTAGCGGCACCTACGAGCAGTACTTC.

The chain employs TRBV5-4 and TRBJ2-3, with 15 positions matching TRBD2. V lost 4 bases and J lost 5; bases outside the gene matches: 5. Germline V lookup: CDR1 SGHNT, CDR2 YYREEE (reference sequence). The CDR3 runs to 16 residues. CDR3 nucleotides: TGTGCCAGCAGCGTGGGGACTAGCGGGGGGCTAGATACGCAGTATTTT. It translates to CASSVGTSGGLDTQYF.

This clone occurred a few times. The chain combines TRBV6-1 with TRBJ2-7; weak D call: TRBD2 (6 bases). The germline V and J ends were trimmed by 8 bases and 4 bases, with 15 bases remaining between them. The CDR3 has 13 amino acids. Germline V gene lookup returns CDR1 MNHNS and CDR2 SASEGT. The CDR3 DNA sequence: TGTGCCAGCGGTCCCGGGGGAGGATACGAGCAGTACTTC. Its translation: CASGPGGGYEQYF.

This chain links TRBV11-2 with TRBJ2-4; weak D call: TRBD2 (5 bases). Germline V lookup: CDR1 SGHAT, CDR2 FQNNGV. V was shortened by 5 bases and J by 0 bases, with 17 bases between the two germline ends. The CDR3 covers 17 residues. The CDR3 spells CASSPKSPEGAKNIQYF. CDR3 sequence (DNA): TGTGCCAGCAGCCCCAAGAGCCCAGAGGGAGCCAAAAACATTCAGTACTTC.

This chain uses TRBV11-2 with TRBJ2-1; no firm D call. This CDR3 spans 14 amino acids. Trimming shortened V by 1 base and J by 4 bases, and 8 bases separated the two germline ends. Germline loops: CDR1 SGHAT, CDR2 FQNNGV. The CDR3 DNA is TGTGCCAGCAGCTTAGTCGGTCGATACAATGAGCAGTTCTTC. It encodes CASSLVGRYNEQFF.